The clone carrying this T cell receptor beta chain came up a few times. The data derive from a study of PD-L1 blockade in urothelial cancer. Study-level background: Most of the 29 patients were men whose urothelial cancer was bladder-origin. Patients' prior chemotherapy regimens numbered 0 to 3. Analysis of the blood was performed 3 weeks (second dose) and 6 weeks after treatment start.

Produced via immunoSEQ multiplex PCR; TCRdb's table is partial and in-frame only. The table records some 35,000 clones, around 90% of them present only once. Germline loops: CDR1 MNHEY, CDR2 SMNVEV (reference sequence). V dropped 4 bases and J dropped 4 bases, with 16 bases sitting between them. The CDR3 runs 15 residues. The origin of this receptor is an older man with urothelial cancer. Sequenced here: PBMCs, sampled around atezolizumab (anti-PD-L1) treatment. This chain connects TRBV27 to TRBJ2-5; D might be TRBD1 (5 bases). The CDR3 bases are TGTGCCAGCAGTTGGGGCGCAGGTCACCTAGAGACCCAGTACTTC. Its translation: CASSWGAGHLETQYF.